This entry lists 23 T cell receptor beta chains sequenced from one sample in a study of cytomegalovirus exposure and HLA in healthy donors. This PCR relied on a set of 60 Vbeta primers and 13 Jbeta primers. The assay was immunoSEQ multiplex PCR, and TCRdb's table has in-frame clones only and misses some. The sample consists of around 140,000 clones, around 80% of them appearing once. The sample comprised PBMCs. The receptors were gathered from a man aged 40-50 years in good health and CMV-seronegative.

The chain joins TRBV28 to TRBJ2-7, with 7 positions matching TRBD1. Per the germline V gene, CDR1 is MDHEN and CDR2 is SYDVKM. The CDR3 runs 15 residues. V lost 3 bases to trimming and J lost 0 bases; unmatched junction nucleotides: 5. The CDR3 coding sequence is TGTGCCAGCAGTTTGGCGACAGGGATCTCCTACGAGCAGTACTTC. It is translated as CASSLATGISYEQYF.

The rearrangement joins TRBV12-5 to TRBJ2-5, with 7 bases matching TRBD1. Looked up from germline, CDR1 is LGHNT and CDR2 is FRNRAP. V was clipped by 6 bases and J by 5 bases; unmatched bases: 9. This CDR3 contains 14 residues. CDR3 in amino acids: CASGSWPGGETQYF. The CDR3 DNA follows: TGTGCTAGTGGATCATGGCCAGGGGGTGAGACCCAGTACTTC.

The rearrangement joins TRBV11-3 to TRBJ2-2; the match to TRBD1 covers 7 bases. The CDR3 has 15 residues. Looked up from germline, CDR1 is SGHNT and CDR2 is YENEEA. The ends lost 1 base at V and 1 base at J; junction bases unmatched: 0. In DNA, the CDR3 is TGTGCCAGCAGCTTAGGGGACAGGAACACCGGGGAGCTGTTTTTT. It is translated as CASSLGDRNTGELFF.

For the CDR3, the DNA is TGTGCCAGCTCACCGACCCGGGTTCAGGGAAGGGAAAAACTGTTTTTT. Encoded protein: CASSPTRVQGREKLFF. This sequence joins TRBV18 and TRBJ1-4; D might be TRBD1 (5 bases). Trimming left V 3 bases short and J 8 bases short, with 19 bases between. Per germline, CDR1 KGHSH and CDR2 LQKENI. There are 16 residues in the CDR3.

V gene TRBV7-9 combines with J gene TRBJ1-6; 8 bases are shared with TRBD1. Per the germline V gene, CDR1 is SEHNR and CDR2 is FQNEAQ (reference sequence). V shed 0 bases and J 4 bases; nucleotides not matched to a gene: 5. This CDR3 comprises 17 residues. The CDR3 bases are TGTGCCAGCAGCTTAGCTTCCGGGACAGGTTATAATTCACCCCTCCACTTT. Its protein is CASSLASGTGYNSPLHF. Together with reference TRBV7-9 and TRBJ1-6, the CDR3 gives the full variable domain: DTGVSQNPRHKITKRGQNVTFRCDPISEHNRLYWYRQTLGQGPEFLTYFQNEAQLEKSRLLSDRFSAERPKGSFSTLEIQRTEQGDSAMYLCASSLASGTGYNSPLHFGNGTRLTVT.

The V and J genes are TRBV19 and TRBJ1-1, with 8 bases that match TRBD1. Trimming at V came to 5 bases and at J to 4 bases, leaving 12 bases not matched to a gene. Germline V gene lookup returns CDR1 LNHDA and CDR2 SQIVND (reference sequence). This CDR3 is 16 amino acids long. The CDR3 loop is CASSPYPQGAGTEAFF. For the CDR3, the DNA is TGTGCCAGTAGTCCCTACCCCCAGGGGGCTGGCACTGAAGCTTTCTTT.

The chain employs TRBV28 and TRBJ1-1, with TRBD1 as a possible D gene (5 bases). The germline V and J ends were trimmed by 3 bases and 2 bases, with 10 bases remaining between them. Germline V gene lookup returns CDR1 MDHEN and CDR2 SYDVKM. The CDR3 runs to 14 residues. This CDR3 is CASSLGLGNTEAFF. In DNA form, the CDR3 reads TGTGCCAGCAGTTTGGGGCTAGGCAACACTGAAGCTTTCTTT.

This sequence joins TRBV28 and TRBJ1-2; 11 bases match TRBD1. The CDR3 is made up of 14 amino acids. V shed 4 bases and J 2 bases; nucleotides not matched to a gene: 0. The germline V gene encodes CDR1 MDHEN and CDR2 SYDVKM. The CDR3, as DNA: TGTGCCAGCAGTTGGACAGGGGGCAACTATGGCTACACCTTC. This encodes CASSWTGGNYGYTF.

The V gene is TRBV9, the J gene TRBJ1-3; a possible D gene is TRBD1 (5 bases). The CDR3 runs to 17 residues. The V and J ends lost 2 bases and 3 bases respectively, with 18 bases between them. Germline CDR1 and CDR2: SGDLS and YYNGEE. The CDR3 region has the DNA TGTGCCAGCAGCGTGGGGGGGTTCGGGGACCTTGGAAACACCATATATTTT. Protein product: CASSVGGFGDLGNTIYF.

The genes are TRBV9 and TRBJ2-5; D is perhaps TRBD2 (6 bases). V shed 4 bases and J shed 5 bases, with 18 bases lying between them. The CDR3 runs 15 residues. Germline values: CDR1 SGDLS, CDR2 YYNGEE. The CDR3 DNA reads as TGTGCCAGCAGCCCGGGGACTCTGAGAGGGGAGACCCAGTACTTC. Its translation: CASSPGTLRGETQYF.

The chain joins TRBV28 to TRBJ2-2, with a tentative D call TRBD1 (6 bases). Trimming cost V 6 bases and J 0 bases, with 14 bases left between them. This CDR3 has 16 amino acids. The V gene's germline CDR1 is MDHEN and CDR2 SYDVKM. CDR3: CASRTVRGSNTGELFF. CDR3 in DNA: TGTGCCAGCAGGACCGTCAGGGGCTCGAACACCGGGGAGCTGTTTTTT.

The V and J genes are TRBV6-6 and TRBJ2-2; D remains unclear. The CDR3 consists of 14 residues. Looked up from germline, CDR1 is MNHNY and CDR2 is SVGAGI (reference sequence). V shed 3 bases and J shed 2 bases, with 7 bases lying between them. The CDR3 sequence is CASSYEHNTGELFF. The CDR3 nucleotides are TGTGCCAGCAGTTATGAACATAACACCGGGGAGCTGTTTTTT.

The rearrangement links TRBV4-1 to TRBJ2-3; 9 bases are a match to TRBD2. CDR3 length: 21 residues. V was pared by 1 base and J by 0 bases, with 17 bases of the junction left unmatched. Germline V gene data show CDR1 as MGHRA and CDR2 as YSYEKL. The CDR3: CASSQGGRGAGGPSSTDTQYF. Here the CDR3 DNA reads TGCGCCAGCAGCCAAGGGGGCCGGGGAGCGGGGGGACCATCTAGCACAGATACGCAGTATTTT.

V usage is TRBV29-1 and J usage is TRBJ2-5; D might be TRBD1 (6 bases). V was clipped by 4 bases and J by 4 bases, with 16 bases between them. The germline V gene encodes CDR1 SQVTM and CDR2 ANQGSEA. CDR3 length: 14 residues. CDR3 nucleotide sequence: TGCAGCGTTGGGACCGGACAGACGATAGAGACCCAGTACTTC. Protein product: CSVGTGQTIETQYF.

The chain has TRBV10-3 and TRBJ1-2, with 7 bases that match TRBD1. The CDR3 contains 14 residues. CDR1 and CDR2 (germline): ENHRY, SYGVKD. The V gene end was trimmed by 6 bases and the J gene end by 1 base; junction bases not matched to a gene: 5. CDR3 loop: CAIRGTDFNYGYTF. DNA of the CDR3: TGTGCCATCAGGGGGACAGACTTTAACTATGGCTACACCTTC.

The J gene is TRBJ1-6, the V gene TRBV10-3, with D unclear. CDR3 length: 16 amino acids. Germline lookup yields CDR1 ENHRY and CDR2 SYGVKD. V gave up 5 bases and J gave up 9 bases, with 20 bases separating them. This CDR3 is CAISFDGGSIGSPLHF. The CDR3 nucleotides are TGTGCCATCAGTTTTGACGGCGGCTCCATAGGTTCACCCCTCCACTTT.

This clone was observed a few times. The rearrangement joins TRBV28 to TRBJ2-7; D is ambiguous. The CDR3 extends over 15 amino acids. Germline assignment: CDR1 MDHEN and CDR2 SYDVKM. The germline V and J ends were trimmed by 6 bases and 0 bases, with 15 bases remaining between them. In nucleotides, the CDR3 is TGTGCCAGCAGCAGGATACAAGGAAACTCCTACGAGCAGTACTTC. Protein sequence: CASSRIQGNSYEQYF.

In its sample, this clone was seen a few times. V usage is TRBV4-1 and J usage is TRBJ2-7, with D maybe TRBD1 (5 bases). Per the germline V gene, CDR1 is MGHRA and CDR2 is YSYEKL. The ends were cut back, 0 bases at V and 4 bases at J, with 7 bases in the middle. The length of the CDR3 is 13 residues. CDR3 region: CASSQEKGYEQYF. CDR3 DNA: TGCGCCAGCAGCCAAGAAAAGGGGTACGAGCAGTACTTC.

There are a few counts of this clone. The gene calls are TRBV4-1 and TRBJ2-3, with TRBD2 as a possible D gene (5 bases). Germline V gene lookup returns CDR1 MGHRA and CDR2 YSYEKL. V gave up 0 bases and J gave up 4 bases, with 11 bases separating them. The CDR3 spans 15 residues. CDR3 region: CASSQEGVRADTQYF. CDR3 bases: TGCGCCAGCAGCCAAGAAGGTGTGCGGGCAGATACGCAGTATTTT.

The CDR3 coding sequence is TGTGCCACAGATACAGGGACTGGGGCCAACGTCCTGACTTTC. Amino acids: CATDTGTGANVLTF. This sequence joins TRBV19 and TRBJ2-6, with D possibly matching TRBD1 (6 bases). Germline V CDR1 and CDR2: LNHDA, SQIVND (reference sequence). There are 14 residues in the CDR3. V shed 10 bases and J shed 2 bases, with 12 bases lying between them.

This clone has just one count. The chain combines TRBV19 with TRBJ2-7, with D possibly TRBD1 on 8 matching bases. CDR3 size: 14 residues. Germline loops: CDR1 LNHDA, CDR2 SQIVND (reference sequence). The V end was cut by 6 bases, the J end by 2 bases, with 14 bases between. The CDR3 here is CASRDRGGPYEQYF. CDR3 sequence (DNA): TGTGCCAGTAGAGACAGGGGAGGGCCCTACGAGCAGTACTTC.

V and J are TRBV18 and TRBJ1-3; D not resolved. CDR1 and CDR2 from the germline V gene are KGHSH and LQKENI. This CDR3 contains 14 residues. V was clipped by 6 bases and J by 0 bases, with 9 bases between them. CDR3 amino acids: CASSRESSGNTIYF. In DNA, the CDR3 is TGTGCCAGCTCTAGGGAGAGCTCTGGAAACACCATATATTTT.

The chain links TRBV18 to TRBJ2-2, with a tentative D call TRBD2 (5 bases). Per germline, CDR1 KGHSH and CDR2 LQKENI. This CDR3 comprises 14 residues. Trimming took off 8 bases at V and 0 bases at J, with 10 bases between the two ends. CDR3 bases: TGTGCCAGCCCAGCGGTAGCGAACACCGGGGAGCTGTTTTTT. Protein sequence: CASPAVANTGELFF.